The rows below give T cell receptor beta chains drawn from one sample of a study of T cell clonotyping in hematopoietic cell transplantation. Method: immunoSEQ multiplex PCR; TCRdb's copy keeps in-frame clones and lacks some. Of more than 9,500 clones listed, under 75% are singletons. The material sequenced was peripheral blood mononuclear cells, taken 180 days after allogeneic stem cell transplant. The source is a male patient aged 60 to 75 who had an allogeneic stem cell transplant from an unrelated donor, so the T cells may come from the graft donor. Some clones in this sample may be carry-over from other donors' samples. Each CDR3 is given with its conserved first and last residue. The D gene is left open where the match is weak. Part of the rows lack a size; the others show once, few, many or a class for expanded clones.

-	15	TRBV6-6	TRBJ2-7	TRBD2	CASSYPLAGDDEQYF	TGTGCCAGCAGTTACCCACTAGCGGGGGACGACGAGCAGTACTTC
-	14	TRBV15	TRBJ2-7	TRBD1	CATSPRDRDGEQYF	TGTGCCACCAGCCCCCGGGACAGGGATGGCGAGCAGTACTTC
-	15	TRBV5-1	TRBJ1-4	-	CASSPKSPTNEKLFF	TGCGCCAGCAGCCCAAAATCGCCAACTAATGAAAAACTGTTTTTT
-	14	TRBV14	TRBJ2-5	TRBD2	CASSQASGQETQYF	TGTGCCAGCAGCCAAGCTAGCGGACAAGAGACCCAGTACTTC
few	15	TRBV25-1	TRBJ1-5	-	CASSGRTDHRQPQHF	TGTGCCAGCAGTGGAAGAACAGACCATCGGCAGCCCCAGCATTTT
-	14	TRBV6-5	TRBJ2-7	-	CASSRQGASYEQYF	TGTGCCAGCAGTAGGCAGGGAGCCTCCTACGAGCAGTACTTC
-	13	TRBV27	TRBJ1-1	-	CASSLRENTEAFF	TGTGCCAGCAGTTTAAGAGAGAACACTGAAGCTTTCTTT
few	13	TRBV5-1	TRBJ2-7	-	CASSLQRHYEQYF	TGCGCCAGCAGCTTACAAAGACACTACGAGCAGTACTTC
-	16	TRBV5-1	TRBJ2-2	-	CASSLRDSGNTGELFF	TGCGCCAGCAGCCTCCGGGATTCAGGGAACACCGGGGAGCTGTTTTTT
few	13	TRBV7-8	TRBJ1-1	-	CASSQTPGSEAFF	TGTGCCAGCAGTCAAACCCCTGGGTCTGAAGCTTTCTTT
-	16	TRBV7-7	TRBJ2-2	TRBD1	CASSPRTGGSAGELFF	TGTGCCAGCAGCCCTAGGACAGGGGGCAGCGCCGGGGAGCTGTTTTTT
-	15	TRBV5-1	TRBJ1-5	-	CASRPTGYSNQPQHF	TGCGCCAGCAGACCGACAGGATATAGCAATCAGCCCCAGCATTTT
once	15	TRBV9	TRBJ1-1	-	CASSVAPTRNTEAFF	TGTGCCAGCAGCGTAGCCCCGACTAGGAACACTGAAGCTTTCTTT
-	12	TRBV10-3	TRBJ2-7	-	CAISDGVYEQYF	TGTGCCATCAGTGACGGAGTGTACGAGCAGTACTTC
-	14	TRBV5-1	TRBJ1-5	-	CASSLEGPHQPQHF	TGCGCCAGCAGCTTGGAAGGTCCTCATCAGCCCCAGCATTTT
-	15	TRBV19	TRBJ2-6	TRBD1	CASTDRSSGANVLTF	TGTGCCAGTACGGACAGGAGCTCTGGGGCCAACGTCCTGACTTTC
-	16	TRBV28	TRBJ2-7	TRBD1	CASSGRGRQATYEQYF	TGTGCCAGCAGCGGAAGGGGGCGGCAGGCGACCTACGAGCAGTACTTC
large	12	TRBV19	TRBJ2-5	-	CATGENQETQYF	TGTGCGACGGGGGAGAACCAAGAGACCCAGTACTTC
-	12	TRBV29-1	TRBJ1-1	TRBD1	CSVRQGNTEAFF	TGCAGCGTCCGACAGGGGAACACTGAAGCTTTCTTT
-	11	TRBV5-1	TRBJ1-1	-	CASSQGTEAFF	TGCGCCAGCAGTCAGGGCACTGAAGCTTTCTTT
-	16	TRBV7-2	TRBJ2-4	TRBD2	CASSLGLAGGRDIQYF	TGTGCCAGCAGCTTAGGGCTAGCGGGGGGGCGTGACATTCAGTACTTC
-	15	TRBV7-2	TRBJ2-7	TRBD2	CASSLVPSGAYEQYF	TGTGCCAGCAGCTTAGTGCCTAGCGGGGCCTACGAGCAGTACTTC
few	14	TRBV27	TRBJ1-5	-	CASSLTGSNQPQHF	TGTGCCAGCAGTCTCACAGGGAGCAATCAGCCCCAGCATTTT
-	14	TRBV7-6	TRBJ1-2	-	CASSLETVGYGYTF	TGTGCCAGCAGCTTAGAAACGGTGGGCTATGGCTACACCTTC
-	12	TRBV5-1	TRBJ2-7	-	CASSLAAREQYF	TGCGCCAGCAGCTTGGCCGCCCGGGAGCAGTACTTC
few	14	TRBV28	TRBJ1-1	-	CASSPTLQTAEAFF	TGTGCCAGCAGCCCTACCCTGCAGACCGCTGAAGCTTTCTTT
few	17	TRBV30	TRBJ2-3	-	CAWRHEPDSENTDTQYF	TGTGCCTGGAGACACGAGCCGGACTCAGAAAACACAGATACGCAGTATTTT
-	13	TRBV6-5	TRBJ2-5	-	CASRPWDKETQYF	TGTGCCAGCAGGCCCTGGGACAAAGAGACCCAGTACTTC
-	14	TRBV9	TRBJ2-7	-	CASSVSGMSYEQYF	TGTGCCAGCAGCGTATCAGGGATGTCCTACGAGCAGTACTTC
-	15	TRBV6-5	TRBJ1-4	-	CASSYLGSTNEKLFF	TGTGCCAGCAGTTACTTGGGGTCGACTAATGAAAAACTGTTTTTT
-	12	TRBV6-5	TRBJ1-2	-	CASSYSRNGYTF	TGTGCCAGCAGTTACTCGAGGAATGGCTACACCTTC
-	14	TRBV30	TRBJ1-4	-	CAWRRDTSNEKLFF	TGTGCCTGGAGGCGGGACACATCTAATGAAAAACTGTTTTTT
-	14	TRBV30	TRBJ2-1	TRBD2	CAWSTKREANEQFF	TGTGCCTGGAGTACGAAGCGGGAGGCCAATGAGCAGTTCTTC
-	12	TRBV7-8	TRBJ2-2	-	CASRPGTGELFF	TGTGCCAGCAGACCAGGGACCGGGGAGCTGTTTTTT
-	14	TRBV2	TRBJ1-5	TRBD1	CASSQIQGGQPQHF	TGTGCCAGCAGTCAGATACAGGGGGGCCAGCCCCAGCATTTT
large	14	TRBV9	TRBJ2-5	-	CASSVGIPQETQYF	TGTGCCAGCAGCGTAGGCATCCCCCAAGAGACCCAGTACTTC
-	13	TRBV6-5	TRBJ1-2	-	CASGSQQIYGYTF	TGTGCCAGCGGATCACAGCAAATCTATGGCTACACCTTC
-	13	TRBV29-1	TRBJ1-2	TRBD1	CSAAPGQGSGYTF	TGCAGCGCTGCTCCGGGACAGGGTAGTGGCTACACCTTC
-	16	TRBV7-2	TRBJ1-1	-	CASSLYRGNANTEAFF	TGTGCCAGCAGCTTATACCGCGGGAATGCAAACACTGAAGCTTTCTTT
once	12	TRBV6-5	TRBJ1-2	-	CASRAGNYGYTF	TGTGCCAGCAGGGCAGGGAACTATGGCTACACCTTC
few	13	TRBV19	TRBJ1-2	TRBD1	CASRGQGFYGYTF	TGTGCCAGTAGGGGACAGGGATTCTATGGCTACACCTTC
few	14	TRBV6-1	TRBJ1-4	TRBD1	CASSEGQGNEKLFF	TGTGCCAGCAGTGAGGGACAGGGTAATGAAAAACTGTTTTTT
-	12	TRBV7-9	TRBJ2-1	-	CASSLSSFEQFF	TGTGCCAGCAGCCTAAGTAGTTTTGAGCAGTTCTTC
few	15	TRBV10-3	TRBJ1-1	-	CAIRTPDRQNTEAFF	TGTGCCATCAGGACCCCAGACAGGCAGAACACTGAAGCTTTCTTT
-	13	TRBV30	TRBJ1-3	-	CALSVGTGNTIYF	TGTGCCCTTTCGGTAGGGACTGGAAACACCATATATTTT
-	16	TRBV5-4	TRBJ2-2	TRBD2	CASSLDGLASNGELFF	TGTGCCAGCAGCTTGGATGGACTAGCCTCAAACGGGGAGCTGTTTTTT
-	13	TRBV15	TRBJ1-5	-	CATSRASNQPQHF	TGTGCCACCTCCCGGGCGAGCAATCAGCCCCAGCATTTT
-	16	TRBV10-2	TRBJ1-5	-	CASSESTVNSNQPQHF	TGCGCCAGCAGTGAGTCGACAGTCAATAGCAATCAGCCCCAGCATTTT
-	15	TRBV28	TRBJ1-4	TRBD1	CASSSRQGTDEKLFF	TGTGCCAGCAGTTCACGACAGGGTACCGATGAAAAACTGTTTTTT
-	12	TRBV25-1	TRBJ2-7	-	CASSDGVDEQYF	TGTGCCAGCAGTGACGGGGTGGACGAGCAGTACTTC
-	13	TRBV7-9	TRBJ1-5	-	CASTSGGNQPQHF	TGTGCCAGCACCTCCGGGGGGAATCAGCCCCAGCATTTT
-	15	TRBV27	TRBJ1-1	TRBD1	CASSWRQGGSTEAFF	TGTGCCAGCAGTTGGCGACAGGGGGGGAGTACTGAAGCTTTCTTT
few	14	TRBV7-9	TRBJ1-3	-	CASSLDADGNTIYF	TGTGCCAGCAGCTTAGACGCGGACGGAAACACCATATATTTT